The sequence of this T cell receptor (beta chain) was determined in a study of shared clonotypes between healthy human individuals (dated by TCRdb to about 2020). As for the study more broadly: A few men and two women, aged 18 to 49 years, made up the cohort. To estimate repertoire size and how much clonotypes are shared between individuals, the study performed deep sequencing of blood TCR repertoires from about five healthy adults. For each donor, CD4 naive and CD4 memory were each run on three plates, CD8 naive on two plates, and CD8 memory on one plate. Each donor's leukapheresis produced roughly between roughly 0.9 and 9 billion PBMCs. To increase sequencing depth and limit assay-specific biases, TCR repertoire library preparation and sequencing were carried out by different laboratories using diverse techniques.

The germline V end is reduced by 7 bases and the J end by 1 base; junction bases left unmatched: 7. The CDR3 starts with the cysteine, ends with the phenylalanine, and has 15 residues. The kept DNA is CDR3 alone, 45 bases in frame from the first base. Per the germline V gene, MNHEY is the CDR1 and SVGAGI is the CDR2. On this clone: It has no known antigen specificity. No clone much larger than this one lies a single base away; base qualities are absent.

Here is what the overall study found, with its caveats: Sampling was restricted to blood, and TCR repertoires in tissues likely differ from the TCR repertoires found in blood. The genetic and exposure-history diversity represented was limited by the small number of donors. When several donors were compared, the shared fraction of clonotypes was 5% to 6.5% for naive CD4, roughly 3.3% for naive CD8, more than 2% for memory CD4, and 0.4% for memory CD8. Clonotypes shared by all four sorted-subset donors showed higher generation probabilities than non-shared clonotypes. Even with the large sequencing depth, rarefaction of the sorted-subset datasets indicated that sequencing was incomplete. Pairwise subsampling led to the expectation that sequencing depth would affect the degree of clonotype sharing among donors. Naive subsets generally had larger estimated clonotype richness than memory subsets.

The donors were healthy, HIV-negative adults who had no recently reported acute infections or vaccinations. Every donor was a Caucasian adult residing in Nashville, Tennessee, USA. CD4+ T cells were enriched by magnetic negative selection, after which naive cells were positively selected on CD45RA and the negative fraction was taken as the memory subset. After blood collection by leukapheresis, PBMCs were isolated using Ficoll-Histopaque density gradient centrifugation and then cryopreserved in the vapor phase of liquid nitrogen. Analytical flow cytometry was used to check the purity and quantity of each magnetically sorted T cell population. Genomic DNA was isolated from each sorted fraction and quantified by UV absorbance on a Nanodrop 2000c. Using the deep immunoSEQ assay, multiplex PCR amplified TCR CDR3 regions from genomic DNA. Extracted genomic DNA from each cell subset was spread evenly across all wells of several immunoSEQ 96-well plates, with each plate serving as a replicate. For sorted subsets, about 200 ng genomic DNA, equal to 25,000 to 35,000 T cell genomes, was loaded into each replicate PCR. Purified libraries were measured with a Qubit 3.0 fluorometer, size-checked on a Bioanalyzer 2100, and measured again with the KAPA Library Quantification kit. A separate single-read 150-cycle Illumina NextSeq 550 flow cell was used to sequence each immunoSEQ 96-well plate. The study's processing was this. The immunoSEQ output contained only junctional sequences without quality scores, so filtering could not match that applied to full-length reads. Sequences were annotated with PyIR, a Python wrapper for IgBLAST v1.9, and V/J genes and CDR3 were assigned using IMGT germline references. Any read was removed if the V/J assignment was weak (E-value above 1e-6), the CDR3 was missing, or the read contained stop codons, out-of-frame junctions, or ambiguous translated residues. V3J clonotypes were defined as sequences sharing the same inferred V gene, J gene, and CDR3 amino acid sequence. Percentage overlap between repertoires was computed as shared unique clonotypes divided by the size of the smaller repertoire. RTK rarefaction, the Chao1 estimator, and Recon v2.1 estimates of unobserved clonotypes were used to assess repertoire richness. OLGA was used to compute generation probabilities for all TCRbeta clonotypes that the gDNA method yielded from a handful of donors. Entries here come from immuneACCESS through TCRdb and include only in-frame sequences with V and J called. Some clones fail to appear in such tables; in the studies checked, an unresolved V gene covers under half of the shortfall, and the cause of the remainder is unknown. The V and J calls and clone size were taken over from that table, and D and trimming were inferred from the DNA. For this sample the table gives 2 million to 2.5 million clones, of which approximately 95% were detected only once. Roughly 0.36% of the sample rests with the top ten.

The TCR originated in a man younger than 35 in good health. Some clones in this sample may be carry-over from other donors' samples. Sequenced input: naive CD4+ T cells from PBMCs. Taken with the paper, the label for cell subset or site translates to: CD45RA+ positively selected. This sequence uses TRBV6-5 and TRBJ1-1; 9 middle bases align to TRBD1. The DNA is as follows: TGTGCCAGCATCCAAATGGACAGGGGGAACACTGAAGCTTTCTTT. Its translation reads: CASIQMDRGNTEAFF.